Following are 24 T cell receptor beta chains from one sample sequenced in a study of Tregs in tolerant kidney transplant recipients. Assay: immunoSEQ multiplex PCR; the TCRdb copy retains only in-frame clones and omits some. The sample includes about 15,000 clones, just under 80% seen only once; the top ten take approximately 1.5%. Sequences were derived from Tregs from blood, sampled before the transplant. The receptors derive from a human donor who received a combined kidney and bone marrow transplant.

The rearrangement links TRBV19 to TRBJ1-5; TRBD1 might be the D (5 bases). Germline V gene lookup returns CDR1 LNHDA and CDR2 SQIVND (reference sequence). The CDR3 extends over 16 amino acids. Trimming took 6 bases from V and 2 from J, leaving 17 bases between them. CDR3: CASRAGRGGGNQPQHF. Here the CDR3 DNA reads TGTGCCAGTAGGGCGGGGAGGGGAGGAGGCAATCAGCCCCAGCATTTT.

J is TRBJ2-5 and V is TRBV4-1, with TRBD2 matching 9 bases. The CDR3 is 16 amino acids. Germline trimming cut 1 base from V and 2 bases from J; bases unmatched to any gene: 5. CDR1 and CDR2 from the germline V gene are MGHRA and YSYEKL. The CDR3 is CASSQVSSGGQETQYF. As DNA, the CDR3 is TGCGCCAGCAGCCAAGTGAGTAGCGGGGGTCAAGAGACCCAGTACTTC.

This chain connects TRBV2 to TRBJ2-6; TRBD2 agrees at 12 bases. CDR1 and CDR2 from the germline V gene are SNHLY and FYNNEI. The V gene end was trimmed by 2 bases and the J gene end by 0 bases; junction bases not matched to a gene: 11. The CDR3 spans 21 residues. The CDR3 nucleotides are TGTGCCAGCAGTGAAAGGCCTAAGACTAGCGGGGGTAGCTCTGGGGCCAACGTCCTGACTTTC. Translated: CASSERPKTSGGSSGANVLTF. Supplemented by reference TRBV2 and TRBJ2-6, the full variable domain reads EPEVTQTPSHQVTQMGQEVILRCVPISNHLYFYWYRQILGQKVEFLVSFYNNEISEKSEIFDDQFSVERPDGSNFTLKIRSTKLEDSAMYFCASSERPKTSGGSSGANVLTFGAGSRLTVL.

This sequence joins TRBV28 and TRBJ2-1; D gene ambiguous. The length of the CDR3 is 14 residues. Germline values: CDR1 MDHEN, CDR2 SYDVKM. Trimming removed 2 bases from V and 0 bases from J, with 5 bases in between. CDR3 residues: CASSLESSYNEQFF. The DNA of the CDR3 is TGTGCCAGCAGTTTAGAGAGCTCCTACAATGAGCAGTTCTTC.

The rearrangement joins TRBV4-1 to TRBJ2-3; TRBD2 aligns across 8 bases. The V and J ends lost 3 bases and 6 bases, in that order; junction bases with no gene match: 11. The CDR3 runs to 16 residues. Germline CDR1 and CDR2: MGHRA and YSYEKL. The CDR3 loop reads CASSQTGLAIMDTQYF. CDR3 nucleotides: TGCGCCAGCAGCCAGACCGGACTAGCAATAATGGATACGCAGTATTTT.

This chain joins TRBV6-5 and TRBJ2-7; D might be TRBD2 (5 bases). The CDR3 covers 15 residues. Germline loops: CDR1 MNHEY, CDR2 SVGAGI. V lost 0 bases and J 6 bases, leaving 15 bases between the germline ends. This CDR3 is CASSYSRVISGEQYF. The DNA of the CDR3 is TGTGCCAGCAGTTACTCGAGGGTCATAAGCGGCGAGCAGTACTTC.

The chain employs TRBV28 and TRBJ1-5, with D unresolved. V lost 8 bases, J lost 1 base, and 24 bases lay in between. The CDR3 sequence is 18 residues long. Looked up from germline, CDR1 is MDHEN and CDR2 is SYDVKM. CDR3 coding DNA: TGTGCCAGCGGTGGTGTGGGTTGGGGAGCGGAAAGCAATCAGCCCCAGCATTTT. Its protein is CASGGVGWGAESNQPQHF.

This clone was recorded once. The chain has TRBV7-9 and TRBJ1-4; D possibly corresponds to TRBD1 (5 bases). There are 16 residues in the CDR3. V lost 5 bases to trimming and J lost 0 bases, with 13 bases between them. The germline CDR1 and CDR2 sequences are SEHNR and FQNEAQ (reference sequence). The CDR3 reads CASSNPRVTTNEKLFF. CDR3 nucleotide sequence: TGTGCCAGCAGCAACCCCAGGGTCACAACTAATGAAAAACTGTTTTTT.

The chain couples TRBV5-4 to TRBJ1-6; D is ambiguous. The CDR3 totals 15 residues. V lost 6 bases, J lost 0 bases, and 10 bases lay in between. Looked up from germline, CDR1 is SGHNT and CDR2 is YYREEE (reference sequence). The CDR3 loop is CASTTRSSYNSPLHF. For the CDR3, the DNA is TGTGCCAGCACAACCCGGTCCTCCTATAATTCACCCCTCCACTTT.

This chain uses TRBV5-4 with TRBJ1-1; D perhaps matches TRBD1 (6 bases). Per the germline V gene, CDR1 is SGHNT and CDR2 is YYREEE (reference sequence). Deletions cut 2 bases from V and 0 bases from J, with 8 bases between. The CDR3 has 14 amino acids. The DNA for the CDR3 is TGTGCCAGCAGCTTCGGACAGTTGAACACTGAAGCTTTCTTT. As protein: CASSFGQLNTEAFF.

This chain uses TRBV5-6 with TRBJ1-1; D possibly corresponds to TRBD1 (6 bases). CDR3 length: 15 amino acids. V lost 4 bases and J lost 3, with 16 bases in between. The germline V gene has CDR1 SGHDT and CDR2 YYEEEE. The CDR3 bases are TGTGCCAGCAGCACCCGACAGGTGAGGTACACTGAAGCTTTCTTT. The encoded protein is CASSTRQVRYTEAFF.

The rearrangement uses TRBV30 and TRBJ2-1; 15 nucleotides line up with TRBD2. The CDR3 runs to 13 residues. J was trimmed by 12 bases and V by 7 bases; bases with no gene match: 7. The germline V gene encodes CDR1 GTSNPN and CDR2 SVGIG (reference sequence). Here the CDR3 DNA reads TGTGCCTTCGGACTAGCGGGGGGGAGGGGGCAGTTCTTC. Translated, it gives CAFGLAGGRGQFF. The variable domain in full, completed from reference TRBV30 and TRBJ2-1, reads SQTIHQWPATLVQPVGSPLSLECTVEGTSNPNLYWYRQAAGRGLQLLFYSVGIGQISSEVPQNLSASRPQDRQFILSSKKLLLSDSGFYLCAFGLAGGRGQFFGPGTRLTVL.

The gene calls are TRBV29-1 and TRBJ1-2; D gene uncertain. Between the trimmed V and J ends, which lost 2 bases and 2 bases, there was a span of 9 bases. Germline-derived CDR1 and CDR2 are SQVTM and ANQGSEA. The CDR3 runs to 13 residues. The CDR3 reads CSVEWVANYGYTF. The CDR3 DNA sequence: TGCAGCGTTGAATGGGTAGCGAACTATGGCTACACCTTC.

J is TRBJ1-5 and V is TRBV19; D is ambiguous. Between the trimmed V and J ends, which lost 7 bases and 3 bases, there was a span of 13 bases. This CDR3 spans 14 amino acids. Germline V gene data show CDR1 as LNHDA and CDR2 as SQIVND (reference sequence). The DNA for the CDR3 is TGTGCCAGTATTGGACTGAATTTCAATCAGCCCCAGCATTTT. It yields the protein CASIGLNFNQPQHF.

CDR3 DNA: TGTGCCAGCAGCTCTAGGGACAGGGGCGAAAATCAGCCCCAGCATTTT. This sequence encodes CASSSRDRGENQPQHF. The chain is built from TRBV7-2 and TRBJ1-5; 10 bases map to TRBD1. The CDR3 is made up of 16 amino acids. Germline V gives CDR1 SGHTA, CDR2 FQGNSA. Losses at the gene ends were 4 bases for V and 4 bases for J; bases not matched to a gene: 7.

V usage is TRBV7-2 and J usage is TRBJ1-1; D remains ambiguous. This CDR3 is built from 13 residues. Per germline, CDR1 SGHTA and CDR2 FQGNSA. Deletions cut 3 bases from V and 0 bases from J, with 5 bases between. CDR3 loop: CASSFSLNTEAFF. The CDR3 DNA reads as TGTGCCAGCAGCTTCAGTCTGAACACTGAAGCTTTCTTT.

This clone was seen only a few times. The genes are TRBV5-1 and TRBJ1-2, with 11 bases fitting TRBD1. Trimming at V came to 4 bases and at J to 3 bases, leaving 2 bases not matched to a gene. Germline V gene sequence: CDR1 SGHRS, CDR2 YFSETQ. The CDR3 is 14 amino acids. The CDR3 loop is CASSGTGGDYGYTF. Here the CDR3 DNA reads TGCGCCAGCAGCGGGACAGGGGGGGACTATGGCTACACCTTC.

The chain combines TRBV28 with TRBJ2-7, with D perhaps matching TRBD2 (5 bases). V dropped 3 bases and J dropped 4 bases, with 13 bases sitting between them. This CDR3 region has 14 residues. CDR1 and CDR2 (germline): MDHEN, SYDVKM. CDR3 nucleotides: TGTGCCAGCAGTTTGCTCCCCCGGACTTACGAGCAGTACTTC. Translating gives CASSLLPRTYEQYF.

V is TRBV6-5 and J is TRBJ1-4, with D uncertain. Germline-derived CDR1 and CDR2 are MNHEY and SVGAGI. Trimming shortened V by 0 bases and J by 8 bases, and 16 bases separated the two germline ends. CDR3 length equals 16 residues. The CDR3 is CASSYSMERVREKLFF. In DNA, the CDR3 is TGTGCCAGCAGTTACTCGATGGAGCGCGTTCGGGAAAAACTGTTTTTT.

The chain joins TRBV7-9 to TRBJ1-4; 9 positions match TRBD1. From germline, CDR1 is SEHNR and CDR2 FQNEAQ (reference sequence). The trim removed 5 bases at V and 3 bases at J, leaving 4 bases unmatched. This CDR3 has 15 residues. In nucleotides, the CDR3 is TGTGCCAGCAGCCCTCGGACAGGGGCTAATGAAAAACTGTTTTTT. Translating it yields CASSPRTGANEKLFF.

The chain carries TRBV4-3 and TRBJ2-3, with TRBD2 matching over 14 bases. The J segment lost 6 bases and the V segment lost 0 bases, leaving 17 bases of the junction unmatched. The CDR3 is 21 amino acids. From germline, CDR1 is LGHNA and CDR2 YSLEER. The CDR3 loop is CASSQDSFGLAGGRGWDTQYF. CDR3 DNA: TGCGCCAGCAGCCAAGATAGCTTCGGACTAGCGGGAGGCCGGGGGTGGGATACGCAGTATTTT.

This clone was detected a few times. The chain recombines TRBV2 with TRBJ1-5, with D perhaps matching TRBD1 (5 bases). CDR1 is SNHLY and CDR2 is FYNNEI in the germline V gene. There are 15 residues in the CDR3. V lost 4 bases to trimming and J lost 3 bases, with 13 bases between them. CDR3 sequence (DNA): TGTGCCAGCAGTGTGTCAGGGTTGGTCAATCAGCCCCAGCATTTT. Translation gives CASSVSGLVNQPQHF.

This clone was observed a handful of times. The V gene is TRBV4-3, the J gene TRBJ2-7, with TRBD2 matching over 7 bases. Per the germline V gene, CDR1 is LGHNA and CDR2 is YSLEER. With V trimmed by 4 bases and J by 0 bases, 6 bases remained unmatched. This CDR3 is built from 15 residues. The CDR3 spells CASSPSLAASYEQYF. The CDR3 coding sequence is TGCGCCAGCAGCCCGTCTCTAGCGGCCTCCTACGAGCAGTACTTC.

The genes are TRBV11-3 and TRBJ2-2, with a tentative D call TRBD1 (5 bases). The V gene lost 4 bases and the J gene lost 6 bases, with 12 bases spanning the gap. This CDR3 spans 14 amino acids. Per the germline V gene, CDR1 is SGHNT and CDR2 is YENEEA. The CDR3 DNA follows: TGTGCCAGCAGCTATCAGGGTTTTTCCGGGGAGCTGTTTTTT. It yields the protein CASSYQGFSGELFF.